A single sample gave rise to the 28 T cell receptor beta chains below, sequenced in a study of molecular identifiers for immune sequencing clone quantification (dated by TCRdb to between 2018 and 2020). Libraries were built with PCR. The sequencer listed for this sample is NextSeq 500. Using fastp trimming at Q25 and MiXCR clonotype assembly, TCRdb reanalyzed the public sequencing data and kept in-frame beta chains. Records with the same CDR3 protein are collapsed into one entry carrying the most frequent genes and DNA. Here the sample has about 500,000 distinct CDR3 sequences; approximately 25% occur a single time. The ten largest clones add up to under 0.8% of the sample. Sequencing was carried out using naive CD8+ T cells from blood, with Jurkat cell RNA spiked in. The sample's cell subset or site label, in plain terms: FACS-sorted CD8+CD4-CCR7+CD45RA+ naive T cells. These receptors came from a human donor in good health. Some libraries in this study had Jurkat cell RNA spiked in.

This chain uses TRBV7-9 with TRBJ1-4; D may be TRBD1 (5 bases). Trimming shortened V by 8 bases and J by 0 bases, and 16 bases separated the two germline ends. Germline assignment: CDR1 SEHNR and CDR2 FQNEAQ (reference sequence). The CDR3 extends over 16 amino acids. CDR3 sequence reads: CASLDTRTPTNEKLFF. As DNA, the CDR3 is TGTGCCAGCCTAGACACAAGGACACCAACTAATGAAAAACTGTTTTTT.

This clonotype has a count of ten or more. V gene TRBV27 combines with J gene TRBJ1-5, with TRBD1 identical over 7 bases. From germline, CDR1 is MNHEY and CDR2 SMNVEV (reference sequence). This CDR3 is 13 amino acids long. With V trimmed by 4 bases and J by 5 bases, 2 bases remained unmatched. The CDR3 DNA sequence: TGTGCCAGCAGTTGGGACAGTTATCAGCCCCAGCATTTT. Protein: CASSWDSYQPQHF.

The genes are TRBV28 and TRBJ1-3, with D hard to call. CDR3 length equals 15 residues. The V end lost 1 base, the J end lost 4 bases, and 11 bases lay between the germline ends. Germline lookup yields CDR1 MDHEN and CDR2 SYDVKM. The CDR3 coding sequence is TGTGCCAGCAGTTTATATCGGGGAACCGGAAACACCATATATTTT. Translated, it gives CASSLYRGTGNTIYF.

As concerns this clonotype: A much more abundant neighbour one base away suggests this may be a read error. CDR3 DNA sequence: TGTGCCAGCAGCTTTGCGATAGGCAAGAACACTGAAGCTTTCTTT. Its translation is CASSFAIGKNTEAFF. The chain joins TRBV7-9 to TRBJ1-1, with no clear D. The CDR3 totals 15 residues. V lost 3 bases and J lost 1, with 12 bases in between. Germline assignment: CDR1 SEHNR and CDR2 FQNEAQ (reference sequence).

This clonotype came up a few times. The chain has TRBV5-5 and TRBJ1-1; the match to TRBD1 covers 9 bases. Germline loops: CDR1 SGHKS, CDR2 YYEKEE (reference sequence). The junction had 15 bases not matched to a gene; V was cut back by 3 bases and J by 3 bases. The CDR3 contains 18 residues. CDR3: CASSSRVITGGEDTEAFF. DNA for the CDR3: TGTGCCAGCAGCTCCCGCGTTATTACAGGGGGCGAAGACACTGAAGCTTTCTTT.

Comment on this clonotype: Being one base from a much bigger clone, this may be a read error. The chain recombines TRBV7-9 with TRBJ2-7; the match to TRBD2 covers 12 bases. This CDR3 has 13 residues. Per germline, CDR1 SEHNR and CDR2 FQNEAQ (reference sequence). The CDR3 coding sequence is TGTGCCAGCAGAACTAGCGGGAGGTACGAGCTGTACTTC. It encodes CASRTSGRYELYF.

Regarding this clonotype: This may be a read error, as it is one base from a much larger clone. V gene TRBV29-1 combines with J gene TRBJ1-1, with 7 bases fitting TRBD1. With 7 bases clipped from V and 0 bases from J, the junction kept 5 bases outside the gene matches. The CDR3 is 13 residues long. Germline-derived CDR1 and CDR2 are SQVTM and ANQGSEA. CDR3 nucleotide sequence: TGCAGCGAGACCGACAGGGTGAACACTGAAGCTTTCTTT. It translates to CSETDRVNTEAFF.

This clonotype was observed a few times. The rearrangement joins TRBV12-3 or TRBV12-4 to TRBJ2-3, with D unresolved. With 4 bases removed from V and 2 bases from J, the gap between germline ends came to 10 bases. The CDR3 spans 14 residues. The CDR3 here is CASSSSRNTDTQYF. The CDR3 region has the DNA TGTGCCAGCAGTTCTTCTCGAAACACAGATACGCAGTATTTT.

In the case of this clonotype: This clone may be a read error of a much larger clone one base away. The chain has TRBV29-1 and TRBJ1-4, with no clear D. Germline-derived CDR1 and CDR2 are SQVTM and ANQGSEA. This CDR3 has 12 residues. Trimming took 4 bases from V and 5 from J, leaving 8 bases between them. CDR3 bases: TGCAGCGTTGTGGGATCAAATGAAAAACTGTTTTTT. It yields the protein CSVVGSNEKLFF.

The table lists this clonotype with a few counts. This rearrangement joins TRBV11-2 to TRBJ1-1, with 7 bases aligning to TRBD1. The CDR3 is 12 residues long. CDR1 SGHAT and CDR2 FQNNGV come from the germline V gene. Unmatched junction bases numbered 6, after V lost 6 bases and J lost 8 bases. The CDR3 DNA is TGTGCCAGCAGGCAGGGGGGAATCGAAGCTTTCTTT. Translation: CASRQGGIEAFF.

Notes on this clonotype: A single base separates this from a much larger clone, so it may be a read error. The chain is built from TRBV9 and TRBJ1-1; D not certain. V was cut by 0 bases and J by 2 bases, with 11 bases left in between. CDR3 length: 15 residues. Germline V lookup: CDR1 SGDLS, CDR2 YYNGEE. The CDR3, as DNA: TGTGCCAGCAGCGTAGTAGGCGACCCTAACACTGAAGCTTTCTTT. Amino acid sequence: CASSVVGDPNTEAFF.

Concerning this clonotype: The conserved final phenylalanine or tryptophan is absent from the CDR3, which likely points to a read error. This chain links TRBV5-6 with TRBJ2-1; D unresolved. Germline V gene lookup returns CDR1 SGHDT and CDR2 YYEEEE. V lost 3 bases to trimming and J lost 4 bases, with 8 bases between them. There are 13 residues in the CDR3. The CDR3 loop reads CASSYTDYNEQFP. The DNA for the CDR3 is TGTGCCAGCAGCTACACAGATTACAATGAGCAGTTCCCC.

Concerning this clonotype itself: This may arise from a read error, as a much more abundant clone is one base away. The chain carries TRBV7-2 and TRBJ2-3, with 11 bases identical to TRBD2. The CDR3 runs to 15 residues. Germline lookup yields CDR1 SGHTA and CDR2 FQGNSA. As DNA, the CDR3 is TGTGCCAGCAGCATCTTAGCGGGGGGGGTAGATACGCGGTATTTT. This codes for CASSILAGGVDTRYF.

In nucleotides, the CDR3 is TGTGCCAGCAGTTGGACTAGCGGGGGCGTCTACGAGCAGTACTTC. Translation gives CASSWTSGGVYEQYF. The rearrangement uses TRBV27 and TRBJ2-7; the match to TRBD2 covers 13 bases. CDR1 is MNHEY, CDR2 SMNVEV, per germline (reference sequence). CDR3 length: 15 amino acids. Trimming took 4 bases from V and 3 from J; bases not matched to a gene: 3.

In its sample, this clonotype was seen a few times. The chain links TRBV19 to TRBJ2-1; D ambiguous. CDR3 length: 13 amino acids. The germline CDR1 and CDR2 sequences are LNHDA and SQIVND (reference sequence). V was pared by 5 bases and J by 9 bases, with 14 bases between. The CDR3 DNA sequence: TGTGCCAGTAGTCCTCACGACCCGGTTGAGCAGTTCTTC. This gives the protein CASSPHDPVEQFF.

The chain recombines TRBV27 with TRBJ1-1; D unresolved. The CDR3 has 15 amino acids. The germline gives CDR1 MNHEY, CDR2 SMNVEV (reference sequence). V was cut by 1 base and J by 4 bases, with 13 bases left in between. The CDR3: CASSLWSRSGTEAFF. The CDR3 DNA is TGTGCCAGCAGTTTATGGTCCAGGTCTGGCACTGAAGCTTTCTTT.

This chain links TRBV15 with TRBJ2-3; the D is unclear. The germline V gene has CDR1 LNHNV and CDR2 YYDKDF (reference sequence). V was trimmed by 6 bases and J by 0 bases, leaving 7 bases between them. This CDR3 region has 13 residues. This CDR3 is CATSAESTDTQYF. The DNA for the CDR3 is TGTGCCACCAGTGCCGAGAGCACAGATACGCAGTATTTT.

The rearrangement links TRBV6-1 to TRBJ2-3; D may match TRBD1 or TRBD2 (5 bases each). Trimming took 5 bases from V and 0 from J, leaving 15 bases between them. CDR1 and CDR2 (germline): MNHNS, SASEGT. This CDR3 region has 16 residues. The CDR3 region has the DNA TGTGCCAGCAGTTCGGGACCGGGCCCTAGCACAGATACGCAGTATTTT. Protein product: CASSSGPGPSTDTQYF.

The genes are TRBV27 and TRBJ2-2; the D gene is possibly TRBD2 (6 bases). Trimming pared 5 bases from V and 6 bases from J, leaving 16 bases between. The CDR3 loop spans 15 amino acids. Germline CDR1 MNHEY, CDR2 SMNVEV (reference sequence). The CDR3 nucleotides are TGTGCCAGCAGTACCTCGGGGGTGCCGGCCGGGGAGCTGTTTTTT. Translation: CASSTSGVPAGELFF.

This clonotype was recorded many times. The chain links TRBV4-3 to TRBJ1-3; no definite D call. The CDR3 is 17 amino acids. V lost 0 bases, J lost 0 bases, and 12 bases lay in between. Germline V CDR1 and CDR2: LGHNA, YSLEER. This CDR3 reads CASSQDRYGFSGNTIYF. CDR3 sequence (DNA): TGCGCCAGCAGCCAAGATAGGTACGGATTCTCTGGAAACACCATATATTTT.

In DNA, the CDR3 is TGTGCCAGCAGCTTAGAAGCAGCGGATCAAGAGACCCAGTACTTC. Translation: CASSLEAADQETQYF. The V gene is TRBV13, the J gene TRBJ2-5; maybe TRBD2 (5 bases). CDR3 size: 15 residues. Germline V gene lookup returns CDR1 PRHDT and CDR2 FYEKMQ (reference sequence). V was shortened by 1 base and J by 2 bases, with 11 bases between the two germline ends.

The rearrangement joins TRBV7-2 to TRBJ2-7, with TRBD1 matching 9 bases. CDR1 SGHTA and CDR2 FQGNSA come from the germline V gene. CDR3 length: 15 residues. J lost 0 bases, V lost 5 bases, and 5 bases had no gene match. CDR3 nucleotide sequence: TGTGCCAGCAGCGAATGGGACAGGGCCTCCTACGAGCAGTACTTC. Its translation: CASSEWDRASYEQYF.

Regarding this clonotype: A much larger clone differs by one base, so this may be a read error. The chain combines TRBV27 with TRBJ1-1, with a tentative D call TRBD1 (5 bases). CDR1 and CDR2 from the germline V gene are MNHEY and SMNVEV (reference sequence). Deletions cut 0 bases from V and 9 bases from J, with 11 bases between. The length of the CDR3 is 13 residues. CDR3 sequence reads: CASSLSSGTKAFF. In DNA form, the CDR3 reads TGTGCCAGCAGTTTATCGTCGGGGACTAAAGCTTTCTTT.

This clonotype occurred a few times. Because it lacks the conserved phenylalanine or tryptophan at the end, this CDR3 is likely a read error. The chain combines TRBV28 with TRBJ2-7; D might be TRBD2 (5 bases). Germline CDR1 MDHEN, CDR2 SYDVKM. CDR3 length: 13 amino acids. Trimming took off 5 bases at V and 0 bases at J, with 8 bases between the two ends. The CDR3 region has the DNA TGTGCCAGCAGTCCGGGGAGCTCCTACGAGCAGTACCTC. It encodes CASSPGSSYEQYL.

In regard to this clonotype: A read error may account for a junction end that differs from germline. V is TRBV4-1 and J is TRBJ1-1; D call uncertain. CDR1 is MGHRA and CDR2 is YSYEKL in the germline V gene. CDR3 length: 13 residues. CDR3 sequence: CVSSQDTGTEAFF. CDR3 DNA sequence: TGCGTCAGCAGCCAAGATACCGGGACTGAAGCTTTCTTT.

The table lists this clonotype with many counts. The CDR3 sequence: CASSLGLQTTYEQYF. The CDR3 nucleotides read TGTGCCAGCAGCTTGGGTTTACAGACAACCTACGAGCAGTACTTC. The chain carries TRBV5-6 and TRBJ2-7; D not certain. Germline CDR1 and CDR2: SGHDT and YYEEEE. The CDR3 extends over 15 amino acids. V lost 0 bases, J lost 2 bases, and 12 bases lay in between.

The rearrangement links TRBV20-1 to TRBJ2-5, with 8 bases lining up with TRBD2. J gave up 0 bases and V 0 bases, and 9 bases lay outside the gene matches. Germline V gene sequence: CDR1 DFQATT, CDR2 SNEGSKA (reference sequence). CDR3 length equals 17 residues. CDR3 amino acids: CSARDLIGGAYQETQYF. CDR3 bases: TGCAGTGCTAGAGATTTAATCGGGGGGGCTTACCAAGAGACCCAGTACTTC.

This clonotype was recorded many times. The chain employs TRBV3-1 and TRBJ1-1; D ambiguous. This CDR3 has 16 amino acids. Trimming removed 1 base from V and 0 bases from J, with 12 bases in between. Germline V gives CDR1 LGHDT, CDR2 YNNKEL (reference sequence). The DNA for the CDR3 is TGTGCCAGCAGCCAAGTTATGACACCCATGAACACTGAAGCTTTCTTT. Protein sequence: CASSQVMTPMNTEAFF.